This TCR beta chain emerged from a study of beta chain features in type 1 diabetes. Overall study: All samples combined gave just under 110 million sorted cells for examination. General study findings and limits: Researchers reported that naive, central memory and Treg TCRB repertoires appeared more similar in patients than in healthy donors. A definitive answer on HLA type influencing TCRB rearrangement was not reached here.

V was pared by 5 bases and J by 5 bases, with 2 bases of the junction left unmatched. From germline, CDR1 is LNHNV and CDR2 YYDKDF (reference sequence). The CDR3 has 13 residues. This clone occurred once. The antigen remains undetermined. The study reverse transcribed the entire isolated RNA, so it sequenced expressed TCRB transcripts. Only in-frame clones appear in the TCRdb table, and some are missing; sequencing was by immunoSEQ multiplex PCR. The sample contains 400,000 to 500,000 clones, roughly 13% of which appear only once. The genes are TRBV15 and TRBJ1-5; 8 bases align to TRBD1. The sequenced sample consisted of naive CD4+ T cells from blood. The receptor's source is a man between 25 and 39 years old in good health. Here the CDR3 DNA reads TGTGCCACCAGCGACAGGGGCCATCAGCCCCAGCATTTT. Translated, it gives CATSDRGHQPQHF. The variable domain in full, completed from reference TRBV15 and TRBJ1-5, reads DAMVIQNPRYQVTQFGKPVTLSCSQTLNHNVMYWYQQKSSQAPKLLFHYYDKDFNNEADTPDNFQSRRPNTSFCFLDIRSPGLGDTAMYLCATSDRGHQPQHFGDGTRLSIL.